Below, 19 T cell receptor beta chains from the same sample are listed, as sequenced in a study of shared clonotypes between healthy human individuals. The method was immunoSEQ multiplex PCR; TCRdb's version includes in-frame clones alone and lacks a portion of them. The sample has 2,500,000 or so clones; less than 95% are singletons. Sequencing was carried out using naive CD4+ T cells from PBMCs. Subset here: CD45RA+ positively selected. These receptors originate from a man between 18 and 29 years old in good health. Some clones in this sample may be carry-over from other donors' samples.

V is TRBV7-2 and J is TRBJ2-1, with a tentative D call TRBD2 (6 bases). The CDR3 has 16 residues. Germline V gene lookup returns CDR1 SGHTA and CDR2 FQGNSA. The germline V and J ends were trimmed by 6 bases and 6 bases, with 21 bases remaining between them. The CDR3 DNA reads TGTGCCAGCAGACCGCGATCCTCTAGCGAACGCAATGAGCAGTTCTTC. Translating gives CASRPRSSSERNEQFF.

The V gene is TRBV18, the J gene TRBJ1-5, with D hard to call. V was pared by 6 bases and J by 4 bases, with 10 bases between. CDR3 length: 13 residues. CDR1 is KGHSH, CDR2 LQKENI, per germline. CDR3 in DNA: TGTGCCAGCTCCGGCAACGCAAATCAGCCCCAGCATTTT. It translates to CASSGNANQPQHF. Full variable domain (missing parts from reference TRBV18 and TRBJ1-5): NAGVMQNPRHLVRRRGQEARLRCSPMKGHSHVYWYRQLPEEGLKFMVYLQKENIIDESGMPKERFSAEFPKEGPSILRIQQVVRGDSAAYFCASSGNANQPQHFGDGTRLSIL.

The chain employs TRBV5-1 and TRBJ2-5, with 10 positions matching TRBD2. The CDR3 sequence is 17 residues long. V shed 0 bases, J shed 4 bases, and the junction held 9 bases outside the gene matches. Per germline, CDR1 SGHRS and CDR2 YFSETQ. As DNA, the CDR3 is TGCGCCAGCAGCTTGGGTGCTAGCGGGAGCAGGGGAGAGACCCAGTACTTC. Translation gives CASSLGASGSRGETQYF.

The chain links TRBV5-6 to TRBJ2-5; D is tentatively TRBD1 or TRBD2 (6 bases each). Germline lookup yields CDR1 SGHDT and CDR2 YYEEEE. V was pared by 2 bases and J by 2 bases, with 16 bases between. The CDR3 contains 16 residues. CDR3 coding DNA: TGTGCCAGCAGCTTCAGACTGACAGGACTACAAGAGACCCAGTACTTC. Amino acids: CASSFRLTGLQETQYF.

The chain uses TRBV7-8 and TRBJ2-7; TRBD1 might be the D (6 bases). Trimming stripped 5 bases from V and 4 bases from J, with 18 bases between. The CDR3 spans 15 residues. CDR1 SGHVS and CDR2 FQNEAQ come from the germline V gene. The CDR3 loop reads CASSGGPGAYYEQYF. The CDR3 DNA reads TGTGCCAGCAGCGGGGGCCCAGGGGCTTATTACGAGCAGTACTTC.

The rearrangement uses TRBV5-6 and TRBJ1-1; D is uncertain. This CDR3 spans 15 amino acids. The germline V gene encodes CDR1 SGHDT and CDR2 YYEEEE. V dropped 2 bases and J dropped 2 bases, with 13 bases sitting between them. The CDR3 sequence is CASSFRRLPNTEAFF. Here the CDR3 DNA reads TGTGCCAGCAGCTTTCGGCGACTTCCCAACACTGAAGCTTTCTTT. Based on the CDR3 plus reference TRBV5-6 and TRBJ1-1, the full variable domain is DAGVTQSPTHLIKTRGQQVTLRCSPKSGHDTVSWYQQALGQGPQFIFQYYEEEERQRGNFPDRFSGHQFPNYSSELNVNALLLGDSALYLCASSFRRLPNTEAFFGQGTRLTVV.

The V call is TRBV5-1, the J call TRBJ2-7; 8 nucleotides align to TRBD1. V shed 2 bases and J 1 base; nucleotides not matched to a gene: 5. The CDR3 has 15 residues. CDR1 and CDR2 from the germline V gene are SGHRS and YFSETQ. The chain's CDR3 is CASSLIQGVSYEQYF. CDR3 in DNA: TGCGCCAGCAGCTTAATACAGGGGGTTTCCTACGAGCAGTACTTC.

The chain has TRBV5-4 and TRBJ2-7, with 7 bases lining up with TRBD2. CDR1 and CDR2 (germline): SGHNT, YYREEE (reference sequence). With 3 bases clipped from V and 1 base from J, the junction kept 7 bases outside the gene matches. The CDR3 consists of 15 residues. In nucleotides, the CDR3 is TGTGCCAGCAGCTCGTCGCCTAGCGGTTCCTACGAGCAGTACTTC. Translation: CASSSSPSGSYEQYF.

Worth noting for this clone: At the DNA level, this CDR3 is encoded by other sequences in the same sample as well. This chain's CDR3 is CASSPRAYEQYF. The CDR3 DNA follows: TGTGCCAGCTCACCAAGGGCCTACGAGCAGTACTTC. V is TRBV18 and J is TRBJ2-7; D remains ambiguous. Germline V gives CDR1 KGHSH, CDR2 LQKENI. The CDR3 consists of 12 residues. Deletions cut 2 bases from V and 2 bases from J, with 4 bases between. The full variable domain, its missing parts supplied by reference TRBV18 and TRBJ2-7, is NAGVMQNPRHLVRRRGQEARLRCSPMKGHSHVYWYRQLPEEGLKFMVYLQKENIIDESGMPKERFSAEFPKEGPSILRIQQVVRGDSAAYFCASSPRAYEQYFGPGTRLTVT.

The chain uses TRBV5-1 and TRBJ2-2, with 9 bases lining up with TRBD1. There are 16 residues in the CDR3. Germline CDR1 is SGHRS and CDR2 is YFSETQ. Germline trimming cut 1 base from V and 5 bases from J; bases unmatched to any gene: 6. This CDR3 is CASSLSHRGQTGELFF. The CDR3 region has the DNA TGCGCCAGCAGCTTGTCACACAGGGGGCAAACCGGGGAGCTGTTTTTT.

This chain uses TRBV5-3 with TRBJ2-3; 8 bases map to TRBD1. TRBV5-3 is labeled an ORF, and its function is uncertain. J gave up 5 bases and V 3 bases, and 8 bases lay outside the gene matches. This CDR3 has 15 amino acids. The CDR3 here is CARSSLTGAEDTQYF. The CDR3 DNA reads TGTGCCAGAAGCTCCCTGACAGGGGCGGAAGATACGCAGTATTTT.

The chain carries TRBV6-5 and TRBJ1-2, with D tentatively TRBD1 (6 bases). Germline CDR1 and CDR2: MNHEY and SVGAGI. The V end was cut by 5 bases, the J end by 6 bases, with 13 bases between. The CDR3 has 13 residues. As DNA, the CDR3 is TGTGCCAGCAGTACCTCCAGGGGCGATGGCTACACCTTC. Protein product: CASSTSRGDGYTF.

V is TRBV7-2 and J is TRBJ1-5; 8 bases are shared with TRBD1. CDR3 length equals 14 residues. With 7 bases clipped from V and 2 bases from J, the junction kept 4 bases outside the gene matches. Germline assignment: CDR1 SGHTA and CDR2 FQGNSA. In nucleotides, the CDR3 is TGTGCCAGCACCCAGACAGGGGGCAATCAGCCCCAGCATTTT. It specifies CASTQTGGNQPQHF.

The chain links TRBV7-8 to TRBJ2-2; maybe TRBD1 (6 bases). Germline V CDR1 and CDR2: SGHVS, FQNEAQ. V shed 1 base and J shed 4 bases, with 16 bases lying between them. This CDR3 region has 17 residues. CDR3: CASSLVLARQATGELFF. The CDR3 region has the DNA TGTGCCAGCAGCTTAGTGCTTGCCCGACAGGCCACCGGGGAGCTGTTTTTT.

The rearrangement links TRBV2 to TRBJ2-7; 11 bases match TRBD1. The V gene's germline CDR1 is SNHLY and CDR2 FYNNEI. CDR3 length: 14 amino acids. Trimming at V came to 10 bases and at J to 7 bases, leaving 12 bases not matched to a gene. In DNA, the CDR3 is TGTGCCACCCCGACCGGGACAGGGGGAAGGGAGCAGTACTTC. Its translation is CATPTGTGGREQYF.

The chain couples TRBV11-3 to TRBJ2-3; D might be TRBD2 (5 bases). In germline, CDR1 is SGHNT, CDR2 YENEEA. V was trimmed by 5 bases and J by 4 bases, leaving 13 bases between them. This CDR3 is 14 amino acids long. This chain's CDR3 is CASSPPSFPDTQYF. The CDR3 region has the DNA TGTGCCAGCAGCCCCCCTAGCTTCCCAGATACGCAGTATTTT.

This chain joins TRBV2 and TRBJ1-4; no firm D call. CDR1 SNHLY and CDR2 FYNNEI come from the germline V gene. V shed 7 bases and J shed 4 bases, with 4 bases lying between them. The CDR3 covers 11 residues. CDR3 loop: CASMRNEKLFF. DNA of the CDR3: TGTGCCAGCATGCGTAATGAAAAACTGTTTTTT.

As for this clone: Other DNA sequences in the sample encode the same CDR3. This chain uses TRBV5-1 with TRBJ2-7; 12 positions match TRBD2. CDR1 is SGHRS, CDR2 YFSETQ, per germline. This CDR3 comprises 15 residues. The V and J ends lost 2 bases and 1 base, in that order; junction bases with no gene match: 1. CDR3 sequence (DNA): TGCGCCAGCAGCTTTCTAGCGGGGGGGTCCTACGAGCAGTACTTC. Residues: CASSFLAGGSYEQYF.

The chain is built from TRBV7-2 and TRBJ2-7, with D perhaps TRBD2 (5 bases). V lost 5 bases to trimming and J lost 0 bases, with 11 bases between them. Germline V gene sequence: CDR1 SGHTA, CDR2 FQGNSA. The CDR3 sequence is 14 residues long. The CDR3 is CASSPRLNSYEQYF. CDR3 sequence (DNA): TGTGCCAGCAGCCCAAGACTAAACTCCTACGAGCAGTACTTC.